There are a few counts of the clone carrying this T cell receptor beta chain. The sample is drawn from a study of blood T cells in healthy people across ages. Looking at the study overall: The capture of about one barcoded beta molecule per two T cells was achieved by template switching.

Using a J-beta primer mix together with a sample-barcoded 5' primer, a second PCR was run for roughly 7 to 12 cycles. Via MiXCR, TCRdb re-called the 5' RACE reads, giving one row per CDR3 protein. The sample contains approximately 1,000,000 distinct CDR3 sequences, 40% to 55% of which appear only once. Sequenced sample: blood. The receptor was isolated from a woman between 55 and 75 years old in good health.

CDR3 amino acids: CASSLGMGARYEQYF. The CDR3 DNA reads TGTGCCAGCAGCTTAGGGATGGGGGCACGCTACGAGCAGTACTTC. The chain carries TRBV7-2 and TRBJ2-7, with a weak D call TRBD1 (6 bases). Trimming removed 1 base from V and 3 bases from J, with 13 bases in between. CDR3 length: 15 amino acids. CDR1 and CDR2 (germline): SGHTA, FQGNSA.